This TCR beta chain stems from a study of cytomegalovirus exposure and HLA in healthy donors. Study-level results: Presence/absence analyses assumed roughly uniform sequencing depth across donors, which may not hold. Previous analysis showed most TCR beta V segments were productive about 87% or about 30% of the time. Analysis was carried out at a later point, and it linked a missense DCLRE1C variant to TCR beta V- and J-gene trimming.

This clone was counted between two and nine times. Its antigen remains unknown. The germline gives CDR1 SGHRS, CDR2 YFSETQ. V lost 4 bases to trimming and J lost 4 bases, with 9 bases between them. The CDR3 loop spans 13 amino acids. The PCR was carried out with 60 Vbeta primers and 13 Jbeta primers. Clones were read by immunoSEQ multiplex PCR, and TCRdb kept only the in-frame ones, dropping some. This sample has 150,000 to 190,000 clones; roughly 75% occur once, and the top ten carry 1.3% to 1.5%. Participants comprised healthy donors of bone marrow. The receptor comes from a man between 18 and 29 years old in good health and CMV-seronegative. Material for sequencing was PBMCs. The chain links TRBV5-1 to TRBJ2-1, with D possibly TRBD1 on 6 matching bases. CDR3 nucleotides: TGCGCCAGCAGCGTGGACAGTTACAATGAGCAGTTCTTC. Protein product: CASSVDSYNEQFF. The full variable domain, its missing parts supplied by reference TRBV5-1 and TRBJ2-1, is KAGVTQTPRYLIKTRGQQVTLSCSPISGHRSVSWYQQTPGQGLQFLFEYFSETQRNKGNFPGRFSGRQFSNSRSEMNVSTLELGDSALYLCASSVDSYNEQFFGPGTRLTVL.